The 24 T cell receptor beta chains listed next were all sequenced from one sample in a study of early T cells in non-severe SARS-CoV-2 infection. TCRdb itself ran the 5' RACE reads through MiXCR, one entry per CDR3 protein. This table holds about 60,000 distinct CDR3 sequences, roughly 18% found once. This material consisted of whole blood, taken at baseline. The origin of the receptors is an adult who was a healthcare worker with PCR-confirmed SARS-CoV-2 infection or an uninfected control (not recorded which).

Ten or more counts support this clonotype. This chain uses TRBV6-6 with TRBJ1-5; no firm D call. This CDR3 spans 14 amino acids. The V end lost 2 bases, the J end lost 1 base, and 6 bases lay between the germline ends. CDR1 is MNHNY and CDR2 is SVGAGI in the germline V gene (reference sequence). The chain's CDR3 is CASSYGESNQPQHF. The DNA for the CDR3 is TGTGCCAGCAGTTACGGGGAAAGCAATCAGCCCCAGCATTTT.

This clonotype was observed a few times. The chain has TRBV6-6 and TRBJ1-6, with TRBD1 as a possible D gene (6 bases). The germline gives CDR1 MNHNY, CDR2 SVGAGI (reference sequence). Deletions cut 5 bases from V and 0 bases from J, with 17 bases between. This CDR3 comprises 18 residues. Written as DNA, the CDR3 is TGTGCCAGCAGTCTAAAAGGGGGAAGGAGCTCCTATAATTCACCCCTCCACTTT. Its protein product is CASSLKGGRSSYNSPLHF.

DNA for the CDR3: TGTGCCAGCAGCTCAGGGGGCACTGGGGCCAACGTCCTGACTTTC. As protein: CASSSGGTGANVLTF. The chain couples TRBV6-2 or TRBV6-3 to TRBJ2-6; 8 nucleotides align to TRBD1. The CDR3 is 15 amino acids. The V segment lost 6 bases and the J segment 2 bases; nucleotides outside the gene matches: 3. Germline V lookup: CDR1 MNHEY, CDR2 SVGEGT.

V is TRBV29-1 and J is TRBJ1-6; 9 nucleotides agree with TRBD1. V dropped 6 bases and J dropped 5; count of bases not matched to a gene: 2. Germline CDR1 SQVTM, CDR2 ANQGSEA. The CDR3 covers 13 residues. CDR3: CSVGTGHNSPLHF. The CDR3 DNA follows: TGCAGCGTCGGGACAGGGCATAATTCACCCCTCCACTTT.

The table lists this clonotype with a few counts. This chain joins TRBV5-1 and TRBJ2-3; TRBD1 aligns across 8 bases. The CDR3 length is 15 residues. The V and J ends lost 4 bases and 0 bases, in that order; junction bases with no gene match: 4. The germline gives CDR1 SGHRS, CDR2 YFSETQ. CDR3 in amino acids: CASSRGQASTDTQYF. As DNA, the CDR3 is TGCGCCAGCAGCAGGGGACAGGCTAGCACAGATACGCAGTATTTT.

This clonotype occurred many times. This chain uses TRBV20-1 with TRBJ2-5; D unclear. This CDR3 comprises 12 residues. In germline, CDR1 is DFQATT, CDR2 SNEGSKA (reference sequence). V dropped 4 bases and J dropped 1 base, with 7 bases sitting between them. The CDR3 loop reads CSATAAQETQYF. The CDR3 DNA follows: TGCAGTGCTACTGCGGCCCAAGAGACCCAGTACTTC.

This clonotype was detected a few times. DNA for the CDR3: TGTGCCAGCAGTCCCATTGGGGTCTACGAGCAGTACTTC. This translates into CASSPIGVYEQYF. This chain connects TRBV12-3 or TRBV12-4 to TRBJ2-7; D is ambiguous. V was cut by 5 bases and J by 3 bases, with 11 bases left in between. The CDR3 sequence is 13 residues long.

This clonotype was seen only a few times. This chain links TRBV28 with TRBJ1-1; D is ambiguous. Germline V gene data show CDR1 as MDHEN and CDR2 as SYDVKM. The V end was cut by 2 bases, the J end by 2 bases, with 9 bases between. The CDR3 covers 14 residues. CDR3 protein: CASSLIGPNTEAFF. CDR3 coding DNA: TGTGCCAGCAGTTTAATCGGGCCTAACACTGAAGCTTTCTTT.

The rearrangement uses TRBV14 and TRBJ2-7; TRBD1 aligns across 10 bases. J lost 4 bases, V lost 4 bases, and 4 bases had no gene match. In germline, CDR1 is SGHDN, CDR2 FVKESK. The CDR3 extends over 14 amino acids. In DNA, the CDR3 is TGTGCCAGCAGCCGGACAGGGGGTCAGTACGAGCAGTACTTC. Its translation is CASSRTGGQYEQYF.

V and J are TRBV28 and TRBJ2-1; TRBD1 matches at 11 bases. This CDR3 spans 14 amino acids. V dropped 8 bases and J dropped 9; count of bases not matched to a gene: 9. Per the germline V gene, CDR1 is MDHEN and CDR2 is SYDVKM. The CDR3 DNA is TGTGCCAGCGGCCATGGGACAGGGGGATTTGAGCAGTTCTTC. Protein product: CASGHGTGGFEQFF.

V gene TRBV19 combines with J gene TRBJ2-3, with D maybe TRBD2 (6 bases). Deletions cut 7 bases from V and 3 bases from J, with 17 bases between. The CDR3 loop spans 15 amino acids. Germline CDR1 LNHDA, CDR2 SQIVND (reference sequence). The DNA of the CDR3 is TGTGCCAGTACTCGGGAGCCCCTCGGGACAGATACGCAGTATTTT. This translates into CASTREPLGTDTQYF.

In its sample, this clonotype was seen a few times. The chain couples TRBV6-2 or TRBV6-3 to TRBJ2-1; 8 bases match TRBD1. With 10 bases clipped from V and 7 bases from J, the junction kept 9 bases outside the gene matches. CDR3 length: 13 residues. Germline CDR1 MNHEY, CDR2 SVGEGT. CDR3 bases: TGTGCCACCGGACAGGGAACTGGAAATGAGCAGTTCTTC. The encoded protein is CATGQGTGNEQFF.

The chain is built from TRBV7-2 and TRBJ2-3, with D perhaps matching TRBD2 (7 bases). This CDR3 is built from 16 residues. The germline V and J ends were trimmed by 7 bases and 2 bases, with 19 bases remaining between them. Germline V gives CDR1 SGHTA, CDR2 FQGNSA. CDR3 nucleotides: TGTGCCAGCAAGCTAGGCGGGGGCCACAACACAGATACGCAGTATTTT. Protein: CASKLGGGHNTDTQYF.

The chain has TRBV4-2 and TRBJ2-7; TRBD1 matches at 8 bases. Germline V gene sequence: CDR1 LGHNA, CDR2 YNFKEQ. Trimming at V came to 5 bases and at J to 3 bases, leaving 6 bases not matched to a gene. CDR3 size: 14 residues. The CDR3 DNA sequence: TGTGCCAGCAGCTACGGACAGGGTGTCTACGAGCAGTACTTC. It translates to CASSYGQGVYEQYF.

This clonotype was seen a handful of times. V usage is TRBV12-3 or TRBV12-4 and J usage is TRBJ1-5; 9 bases match TRBD1. CDR3 length: 15 amino acids. The junction had 6 bases not matched to a gene; V was cut back by 3 bases and J by 6 bases. This CDR3 reads CASSFRTGAGQPQHF. In DNA form, the CDR3 reads TGTGCCAGCAGTTTCCGGACAGGGGCAGGTCAGCCCCAGCATTTT.

This clonotype was detected only a few times. This chain connects TRBV7-2 to TRBJ1-2; 8 nucleotides line up with TRBD1. The CDR3 loop spans 16 amino acids. The germline CDR1 and CDR2 sequences are SGHTA and FQGNSA. With V trimmed by 6 bases and J by 0 bases, 9 bases remained unmatched. The CDR3 protein is CASSTRTGRPNYGYTF. CDR3 in DNA: TGTGCCAGCAGTACTAGGACAGGGCGACCTAACTATGGCTACACCTTC.

This clonotype was recorded a few times. The rearrangement links TRBV18 to TRBJ1-6; D is ambiguous. This CDR3 has 17 amino acids. CDR1 and CDR2 (germline): KGHSH, LQKENI. V was trimmed by 2 bases and J by 7 bases, leaving 18 bases between them. The chain's CDR3 is CASSPGQTSLGNSPLHF. The CDR3 nucleotides are TGTGCCAGCTCACCAGGGCAGACTAGCCTGGGCAATTCACCCCTCCACTTT.

This clonotype was counted ten times or more. J is TRBJ2-1 and V is TRBV11-3; 8 nucleotides agree with TRBD1. Germline CDR1 SGHNT, CDR2 YENEEA. The CDR3 loop spans 15 amino acids. The V gene end was trimmed by 2 bases and the J gene end by 7 bases; junction bases not matched to a gene: 7. CDR3 nucleotide sequence: TGTGCCAGCAGCTTATCCCAGGGGGCGCAGAATGAGCAGTTCTTC. This codes for CASSLSQGAQNEQFF. Full variable domain (rest looked up from reference TRBV11-3 and TRBJ2-1): EAGVVQSPRYKIIEKKQPVAFWCNPISGHNTLYWYLQNLGQGPELLIRYENEEAVDDSQLPKDRFSAERLKGVDSTLKIQPAELGDSAVYLCASSLSQGAQNEQFFGPGTRLTVL.

About this clonotype itself: The CDR3 does not end in the conserved phenylalanine or tryptophan, so this is likely a read error. The chain recombines TRBV7-2 with TRBJ2-7, with a possible D match to TRBD2 (6 bases). Between the trimmed V and J ends, which lost 5 bases and 2 bases, there was a span of 13 bases. The germline V gene has CDR1 SGHTA and CDR2 FQGNSA. The CDR3 consists of 14 residues. The DNA for the CDR3 is TGTGCCAGCAGCCCCCCTGGGGGGACCTACGAGCAGTACTCC. Its protein product is CASSPPGGTYEQYS.

This clonotype appeared a few times. V gene TRBV5-1 combines with J gene TRBJ2-5; TRBD1 is a possible D gene (7 bases). The CDR3 consists of 14 residues. CDR1 and CDR2 (germline): SGHRS, YFSETQ. Between the trimmed V and J ends, which lost 7 bases and 2 bases, there was a span of 15 bases. As DNA, the CDR3 is TGCGCCAGCCAGGGGGGAGCGGAGCAAGAGACCCAGTACTTC. This gives the protein CASQGGAEQETQYF.

This clonotype was counted a few times. The chain recombines TRBV25-1 with TRBJ2-2, with D possibly being TRBD2 (5 bases). Germline CDR1 and CDR2: MGHDK and SYGVNS. Trimming shortened V by 2 bases and J by 7 bases, and 8 bases separated the two germline ends. The CDR3 sequence is 13 residues long. CDR3 residues: CASSEHRGGELFF. CDR3 DNA: TGTGCCAGCAGTGAACATCGGGGCGGGGAGCTGTTTTTT.

The genes are TRBV20-1 and TRBJ1-6, with D possibly being TRBD1 (6 bases). CDR1 is DFQATT and CDR2 is SNEGSKA in the germline V gene (reference sequence). CDR3 length: 13 residues. V lost 5 bases to trimming and J lost 7 bases, with 12 bases between them. The DNA of the CDR3 is TGCAGTGCTGGACAGATTATAAATTCACCCCTCCACTTT. Its translation is CSAGQIINSPLHF.

This chain connects TRBV3-1 to TRBJ1-6; no definite D call. The V and J ends lost 0 bases and 5 bases respectively, with 8 bases between them. In germline, CDR1 is LGHDT, CDR2 YNNKEL (reference sequence). This CDR3 spans 15 amino acids. This chain's CDR3 is CASSQEAGDNSPLHF. In DNA, the CDR3 is TGTGCCAGCAGCCAAGAGGCAGGAGATAATTCACCCCTCCACTTT.

This clonotype was counted only a few times. The limits of the CDR3 on the DNA are not certain, so only TCRdb's listed CDR3 is given. The rearrangement links TRBV6-2 or TRBV6-3 to TRBJ1-5. From its first to its last residue, the CDR3 has 15 amino acids. Germline CDR1 MNHEY, CDR2 SVGEGT. CDR3 loop: CASSTSVYGDQPQHF.